This TCR beta chain came from a study of blood T cell repertoires in COVID-19 (dated by TCRdb to 2020 to 2021). The study in broad terms: Samples covering the acute and convalescent phases of COVID-19 were provided by collaborators in the United States, Italy and Spain. A de-identified subject ID, COVID-19 status, age in years and sex were almost always included in the sample metadata. The repertoires were released in a freely available public database meant as a resource for research on the immune response to SARS-CoV-2. Samples came from the ongoing ImmuneRACE study (first 160 participants) plus 1,254 subjects from 6 global collaborators. HLA class I and class II types, where available, came from metadata supplied by the sample provider rather than from assay-based typing. Deeply sampled blood TCRbeta repertoires from subjects exposed to, actively infected with, or recovered from COVID-19 were included in the dataset. The prospective study material was composed of cDNA or gDNA derived from T cells, B-cell-depleted T cells, or PBMCs.

On this clone: The antigen it binds to is not known. Base qualities are missing; no much larger clone stands one base away.

Participants in the prospective study were enrolled through a virtual design, were aged 18 to 89 years, and lived in 24 United States geographic areas. Cohort assignment in the prospective study relied on participant-reported clinical history from a screening survey and a study questionnaire. In the prospective study, whole blood, serum and a nasopharyngeal or oropharyngeal swab were collected from each participant by mobile phlebotomists. Over a roughly 2-month period, participants in the prospective study had the option of providing additional blood draws and questionnaires. Prospective study blood samples were shipped either frozen or at room temperature before DNA extraction. Broader findings and caveats from the paper: The quantity of clinical and demographic metadata differed by source and by participant and was supplied without curation.

The cysteine opens and the phenylalanine closes a CDR3 of 11 amino acids. Of the read, only the CDR3 DNA is kept; its 33 bases are in frame from base 1. V loses 8 bases of germline sequence and J loses 6 bases, and the interval between the two ends is 9 bases. TCRbeta CDR3 regions were amplified from genomic DNA using the immunoSEQ Assay, a bias-controlled multiplex PCR. Under the source paper's analysis protocol: Within the assay, amplification of reference gene primers was used to estimate how many nucleated cells each sample contained. Sequence reads were collapsed and filtered to measure the absolute abundance of every unique TCRbeta CDR3 rearrangement. For each sample, productive Simpson clonality was calculated as the square root of Simpson's diversity index across productive rearrangements. This immuneACCESS table, as held by TCRdb, lists in-frame sequences with V and J called but not all clones. Of the missing ones, under half trace to an unresolved V gene in checked studies; the others have no known cause. That table is the source of V, J and clone size, and D and trimming were worked out from the DNA. In all, the sample holds over 130,000 clones, and about 83% of those were seen once. The ten largest clones represent approximately 3.6% of the sample.

Sequencing was done on a sample of PBMCs or T cells enriched from blood (not recorded which). The rearrangement joined TRBV12-3 or TRBV12-4 to TRBJ2-3, with the D gene not confidently named. This clonotype was obtained from a woman in her fifties or sixties with acute COVID-19. The nucleotide sequence reads as follows: TGTGCCAGCCGATACGGGGATACGCAGTATTTT. This translates into CASRYGDTQYF.